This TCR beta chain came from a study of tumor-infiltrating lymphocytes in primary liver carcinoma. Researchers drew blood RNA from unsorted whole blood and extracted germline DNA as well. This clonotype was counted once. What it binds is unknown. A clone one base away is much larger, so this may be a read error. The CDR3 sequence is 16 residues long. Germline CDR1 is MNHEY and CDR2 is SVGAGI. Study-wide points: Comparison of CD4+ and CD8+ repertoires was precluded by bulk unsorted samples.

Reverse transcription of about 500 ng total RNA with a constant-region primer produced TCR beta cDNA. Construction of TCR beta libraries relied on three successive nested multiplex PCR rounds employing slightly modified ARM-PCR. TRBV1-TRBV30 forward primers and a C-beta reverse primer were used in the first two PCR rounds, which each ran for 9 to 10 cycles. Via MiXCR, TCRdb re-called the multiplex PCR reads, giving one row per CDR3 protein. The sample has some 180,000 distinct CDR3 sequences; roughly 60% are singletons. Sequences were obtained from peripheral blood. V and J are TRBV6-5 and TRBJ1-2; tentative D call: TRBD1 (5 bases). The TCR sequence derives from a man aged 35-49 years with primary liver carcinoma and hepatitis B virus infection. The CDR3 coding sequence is TGTGTCAGCAGTTACTCTGGGCAGGGCATTAACTATGGCTACACCTTC. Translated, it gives CVSSYSGQGINYGYTF.